Shown below are 25 T cell receptor beta chains from a single sample sequenced in a study of neurological immune-mediated disorders. TCRdb processed the 5' RACE reads anew with MiXCR; each CDR3 protein has one entry. The sample has about 120,000 distinct CDR3 sequences; roughly 3.2% are singletons. The material sequenced was PBMCs. These receptors were obtained from a young woman with multiple sclerosis.

This clonotype was counted at least ten times. This chain uses TRBV28 with TRBJ2-6; D is possibly TRBD1 or TRBD2 (5 bases each). Germline assignment: CDR1 MDHEN and CDR2 SYDVKM. Trimming removed 2 bases from V and 1 base from J, with 9 bases in between. The CDR3 loop spans 16 amino acids. CDR3 region: CASSLGGVSGANVLTF. CDR3 nucleotides: TGTGCCAGCAGTTTAGGGGGTGTATCTGGGGCCAACGTCCTGACTTTC.

This clonotype was observed at least ten times. V usage is TRBV20-1 and J usage is TRBJ2-5; D unresolved. CDR3 length equals 14 residues. V dropped 0 bases and J dropped 5 bases, with 13 bases sitting between them. Germline V CDR1 and CDR2: DFQATT, SNEGSKA (reference sequence). In DNA, the CDR3 is TGCAGTGCTAGAGATCCCCGTACTGGGGAGACCCAGTACTTC. Protein product: CSARDPRTGETQYF.

The chain joins TRBV2 to TRBJ2-6, with D possibly TRBD1 on 5 matching bases. Germline V gene sequence: CDR1 SNHLY, CDR2 FYNNEI. V lost 7 bases to trimming and J lost 0 bases, with 10 bases between them. CDR3 length: 15 amino acids. The CDR3 region is CASNTRDSGANVLTF. The DNA of the CDR3 is TGTGCCAGCAATACCAGGGACTCTGGGGCCAACGTCCTGACTTTC.

This clonotype was counted many times. This sequence joins TRBV6-2 or TRBV6-3 and TRBJ2-1, with 10 bases fitting TRBD2. Germline CDR1 MNHEY, CDR2 SVGEGT. V shed 4 bases and J 4 bases; nucleotides not matched to a gene: 7. The CDR3 has 16 residues. CDR3 region: CASSFLAGGVYNEQFF. The CDR3, as DNA: TGTGCCAGCAGTTTCTTAGCGGGGGGAGTATACAATGAGCAGTTCTTC.

CDR3 protein: CASSSAQGEGYTF. The CDR3 DNA sequence: TGTGCCAGCAGCTCAGCACAGGGTGAGGGCTACACCTTC. This sequence joins TRBV7-2 and TRBJ1-2; a weak D match, TRBD1 (6 bases). The CDR3 is 13 residues long. CDR1 and CDR2 from the germline V gene are SGHTA and FQGNSA. V gave up 4 bases and J gave up 8 bases, with 14 bases separating them.

This clonotype appeared many times. The chain employs TRBV7-2 and TRBJ1-2; no firm D call. CDR1 and CDR2 (germline): SGHTA, FQGNSA. Trimming shortened V by 0 bases and J by 7 bases, and 18 bases separated the two germline ends. CDR3 length: 16 amino acids. CDR3 DNA sequence: TGTGCCAGCAGCTTAGCGGTGTCAGCCCCGGAGGGTGGCTACACCTTC. It yields the protein CASSLAVSAPEGGYTF.

Of note for this clonotype: Its ends do not fully match the called genes, so a read error is possible. The chain recombines TRBV12-3 or TRBV12-4 with TRBJ2-3; D gene uncertain. There are 14 residues in the CDR3. This CDR3 is CASSLAVSKDTQYF. Here the CDR3 DNA reads TGTGCCAGCAGTTTAGCGGTTAGCAAAGATACGCAGTATTTT.

Ten or more counts support this clonotype. V and J are TRBV12-3 or TRBV12-4 and TRBJ2-5; D remains unclear. CDR3 length: 14 residues. Trimming cost V 5 bases and J 4 bases, with 14 bases left between them. The CDR3 reads CASSATPGRETQYF. The CDR3 DNA sequence: TGTGCCAGCAGTGCGACTCCGGGCCGAGAGACCCAGTACTTC.

In its sample, this clonotype was seen many times. The chain links TRBV5-5 to TRBJ1-6; 8 nucleotides align to TRBD1. CDR3 length equals 15 residues. CDR1 SGHKS and CDR2 YYEKEE come from the germline V gene (reference sequence). With 4 bases clipped from V and 7 bases from J, the junction kept 7 bases outside the gene matches. The CDR3 is CASSPSRQGNSPLHF. CDR3 nucleotides: TGTGCCAGCAGCCCCTCCCGACAGGGGAATTCACCCCTCCACTTT.

At least ten counts were recorded for this clonotype. The CDR3 reads CASSPYPSDGTYEQYF. The DNA of the CDR3 is TGTGCCAGCAGCCCTTACCCGAGTGACGGAACCTACGAGCAGTACTTC. The genes are TRBV2 and TRBJ2-7, with D hard to call. This CDR3 has 16 residues. CDR1 is SNHLY, CDR2 FYNNEI, per germline. Trimming took 6 bases from V and 2 from J, leaving 20 bases between them.

This clonotype was counted at least ten times. The rearrangement joins TRBV11-2 to TRBJ1-1; D is undetermined. The germline V gene encodes CDR1 SGHAT and CDR2 FQNNGV. The CDR3 loop spans 13 amino acids. The germline V and J ends were trimmed by 0 bases and 8 bases, with 10 bases remaining between them. The CDR3 loop reads CASSLDSRTEAFF. CDR3 coding DNA: TGTGCCAGCAGCTTAGATTCCCGGACCGAAGCTTTCTTT.

Many counts were recorded for this clonotype. Germline is not matched at one junction end, which may reflect a read error. The chain employs TRBV6-2 or TRBV6-3 and TRBJ2-4; perhaps TRBD2 as D (6 bases). This CDR3 has 12 amino acids. The germline V gene has CDR1 MNHEY and CDR2 SVGEGT. CDR3 nucleotides: TGTGCCAGCAGTTACGGTGTCGGGCGGGAAGACTTC. This encodes CASSYGVGREDF.

There are many counts of this clonotype. V gene TRBV12-3 or TRBV12-4 combines with J gene TRBJ2-1; 15 nucleotides align to TRBD2. The CDR3 has 19 amino acids. J was trimmed by 5 bases and V by 2 bases; bases with no gene match: 10. CDR3 amino acids: CASSLRGLAGGRLDNEQFF. The CDR3 nucleotides are TGTGCCAGCAGTTTAAGGGGACTAGCGGGAGGCCGTCTGGACAATGAGCAGTTCTTC.

Many counts were recorded for this clonotype. V usage is TRBV25-1 and J usage is TRBJ1-1, with 7 positions matching TRBD1. The CDR3 spans 15 residues. V shed 4 bases and J 4 bases; nucleotides not matched to a gene: 9. The V gene's germline CDR1 is MGHDK and CDR2 SYGVNS. CDR3 sequence: CASSGYRQGTTEAFF. As DNA, the CDR3 is TGTGCCAGCAGTGGATATAGACAGGGTACCACTGAAGCTTTCTTT.

At least ten counts were recorded for this clonotype. V gene TRBV5-4 combines with J gene TRBJ1-6; 7 bases are a match to TRBD1. In germline, CDR1 is SGHNT, CDR2 YYREEE (reference sequence). The length of the CDR3 is 13 residues. Unmatched junction bases numbered 6, after V lost 4 bases and J lost 11 bases. CDR3 residues: CASSPDRTPPLHF. Here the CDR3 DNA reads TGTGCCAGCAGCCCGGACAGGACGCCACCCCTCCACTTT.

This clonotype qualifies as large. The chain recombines TRBV27 with TRBJ1-5; maybe TRBD1 (6 bases). The length of the CDR3 is 17 residues. CDR1 and CDR2 (germline): MNHEY, SMNVEV (reference sequence). The V gene lost 2 bases and the J gene lost 4 bases, with 18 bases spanning the gap. CDR3 region: CASSLEGLGGLNQPQHF. DNA for the CDR3: TGTGCCAGCAGTTTAGAGGGTTTGGGGGGCTTAAATCAGCCCCAGCATTTT.

In its sample, this clonotype was seen many times. The CDR3 bases are TGTGCCAGCAGGCACCGACCGGGACTAGCGTCTTTAGATACGCAGTATTTT. Translated, it gives CASRHRPGLASLDTQYF. The V gene is TRBV6-5, the J gene TRBJ2-3; the match to TRBD2 covers 10 bases. After removal of 6 bases from V and 5 bases from J, the junction contained 14 bases not matched to a gene. There are 17 residues in the CDR3. Germline loops: CDR1 MNHEY, CDR2 SVGAGI.

This clonotype appeared many times. The rearrangement joins TRBV20-1 to TRBJ2-1; D might be TRBD2 (6 bases). CDR1 is DFQATT and CDR2 is SNEGSKA in the germline V gene (reference sequence). The CDR3 sequence is 11 residues long. Trimming left V 3 bases short and J 7 bases short, with 7 bases between. The CDR3 nucleotides read TGCAGTGCTAGTGGAGGGAATGAGCAGTTCTTC. Encoded protein: CSASGGNEQFF.

In its sample, this clonotype was seen many times. The chain recombines TRBV6-1 with TRBJ1-6; D is ambiguous. The CDR3 is 16 amino acids. The germline CDR1 and CDR2 sequences are MNHNS and SASEGT. V was clipped by 6 bases and J by 0 bases, with 12 bases between them. CDR3 DNA: TGTGCCAGCAGGAGGGTAGAGAGCTCCTATAATTCACCCCTCCACTTT. The encoded protein is CASRRVESSYNSPLHF.

There are many counts of this clonotype. The chain links TRBV6-5 to TRBJ2-3; D could derive from TRBD1 or TRBD2 (5 bases each). Germline V gene lookup returns CDR1 MNHEY and CDR2 SVGAGI. Trimming took off 4 bases at V and 4 bases at J, with 12 bases between the two ends. The CDR3 covers 14 residues. The DNA of the CDR3 is TGTGCCAGCAGTTTATTGCAGGGAGCAGATACGCAGTATTTT. Translation: CASSLLQGADTQYF.

This clonotype appeared many times. V is TRBV20-1 and J is TRBJ2-1, with 8 bases lining up with TRBD2. This CDR3 comprises 13 residues. Germline V CDR1 and CDR2: DFQATT, SNEGSKA (reference sequence). The J segment lost 6 bases and the V segment lost 3 bases, leaving 4 bases of the junction unmatched. Here the CDR3 reads CSASWAGGNEQFF. The CDR3 DNA sequence: TGCAGTGCTAGTTGGGCGGGGGGCAATGAGCAGTTCTTC.

This clonotype appeared many times. The rearrangement uses TRBV14 and TRBJ1-6; D gene uncertain. V was pared by 0 bases and J by 10 bases, with 13 bases between. The CDR3 runs to 15 residues. Germline V gene data show CDR1 as SGHDN and CDR2 as FVKESK. The CDR3 is CASSQDGRANSPLHF. The CDR3 nucleotides are TGTGCCAGCAGCCAAGACGGAAGGGCTAACTCACCCCTCCACTTT.

This clonotype was picked up many times. The J gene is TRBJ1-1, the V gene TRBV7-2; 8 nucleotides line up with TRBD1. The V segment lost 4 bases and the J segment 8 bases; nucleotides outside the gene matches: 6. The CDR3 has 13 residues. Germline V gene data show CDR1 as SGHTA and CDR2 as FQGNSA. In DNA form, the CDR3 reads TGTGCCAGCAGCTCGCTGACAGGGGCCGAAGCTTTCTTT. Translation: CASSSLTGAEAFF.

The gene calls are TRBV5-1 and TRBJ1-1; D uncertain. Trimming shortened V by 1 base and J by 2 bases, and 15 bases separated the two germline ends. This CDR3 has 16 amino acids. CDR1 is SGHRS, CDR2 YFSETQ, per germline. CDR3 sequence reads: CASSLRMSGLNTEAFF. DNA for the CDR3: TGCGCCAGCAGCTTGCGAATGTCTGGCCTCAACACTGAAGCTTTCTTT.

This clonotype came up many times. The junction does not match germline at one end; this may be a read error. The chain has TRBV15 and TRBJ1-1; unclear D gene. The CDR3 totals 13 residues. Per germline, CDR1 LNHNV and CDR2 YYDKDF (reference sequence). CDR3 bases: TGTGCCACCAGCCGATCCCTCCTCGATGACCCAATCTTT. Its protein is CATSRSLLDDPIF.